The source of this T cell receptor (beta chain) is a study of shared clonotypes between healthy human individuals. Notes on the study in general: Some clonotypes were shared by all four sorted-subset donors, while others were not shared. The non-shared ones had lower generation probabilities than the shared ones. Estimated clonotype richness was generally higher in naive than memory subsets.

CD45RA-negative memory and CD45RA+ naive subsets were split from the CD4+ cells. Per the study methods: Without quality scores, immunoSEQ junctional reads could not be filtered like full-length reads. The protocol was immunoSEQ multiplex PCR, while the TCRdb copy is restricted to in-frame clones and leaves out a portion. D and trimming come from the DNA, and the V and J calls and clone size come from that table. The table includes over a million clones, approximately 96% detected once. Germline CDR1 and CDR2: SGHRS and YFSETQ. Trimming took off 0 bases at V and 0 bases at J, with 6 bases between the two ends. This CDR3 has 14 amino acids. This clone came up once. Its antigen remains unknown. Other DNA sequences in this specimen translate into the identical CDR3.

This TCR came from a man aged 25 to 40 in good health. Sequenced: naive CD4+ T cells sorted from blood. The subset is: CD45RA+ positively selected. The chain carries TRBV5-1 and TRBJ1-1; no definite D call. In DNA form, the CDR3 reads TGCGCCAGCAGCTTGGTAGGGATGAACACTGAAGCTTTCTTT. Protein: CASSLVGMNTEAFF.